This T cell receptor (beta chain) was obtained from a study of shared clonotypes between healthy human individuals. About the study: Those who served as donors were a couple of women and a few men between the ages of 18 and 49. Used for every donor were three CD4 naive, three CD4 memory, two CD8 naive and one CD8 memory plate. Study-level findings and limits: The study found about 5% of naive CD4 clonotypes shared across a few donors.

CD8 cells regarded as naive lacked CD45RO, were positively chosen for CCR7, and omitted terminally differentiated effector memory CD45RA+ cells. Remarks on this clone: Its antigen is as yet unknown.

Sequencing used immunoSEQ multiplex PCR; TCRdb keeps in-frame clones, though not all of them. The table lists 700,000 to 950,000 clones, 95% to 97% of them singletons. The clonotype originates from a man younger than 40 in good health. Sequences were obtained from naive CD8+ T cells sorted from blood.

CDR3 nucleotide sequence: TGTGCCAGCAGCTTTCTGGCCCGGAATCAGCCCCAGCATTTT. Translation: CASSFLARNQPQHF. The chain carries TRBV28 and TRBJ1-5, with D uncertain. Germline V gives CDR1 MDHEN, CDR2 SYDVKM. This CDR3 has 14 residues. V lost 6 bases and J lost 4, with 13 bases in between.